This T cell receptor beta chain stems from a study of CD8+ T cells in alopecia areata. Study as a whole: It was oral tofacitinib, at 5 to 10 mg twice daily, that treated patients received.

General study points: Tofacitinib significantly decreased scalp clonality and expanded CD8+ clones among top 100.

The length of the CDR3 is 19 residues. The V and J ends lost 0 bases and 2 bases, in that order; junction bases with no gene match: 12. Germline-derived CDR1 and CDR2 are LGHNA and YNFKEQ. This sample's treatment: oral pan-JAK inhibitor, 5-10 mg twice daily. The study team obtained lesional scalp punch biopsies and peripheral blood from alopecia areata patients. PBMC-derived CD4+ and CD8+ T cells were sorted. For this clone: Its target is not known.

Extraction of RNA preceded its reverse transcription into cDNA, which served as the sequencing template. Only in-frame clones appear in the TCRdb table, and some are missing; sequencing was by immunoSEQ multiplex PCR. The table has a few hundred thousand clones, over 60% seen once. Sequenced material: CD4+ T cells sorted from blood, taken between weeks 43 and 45, from a patient treated with tofacitinib. This TCR derives from a human donor with alopecia areata. The J gene is TRBJ2-3, the V gene TRBV4-2, with 9 bases fitting TRBD2. The CDR3 protein is CASSQDERGAQATTDTQYF. CDR3 DNA: TGTGCCAGCAGCCAAGATGAGCGGGGGGCTCAGGCTACCACAGATACGCAGTATTTT.